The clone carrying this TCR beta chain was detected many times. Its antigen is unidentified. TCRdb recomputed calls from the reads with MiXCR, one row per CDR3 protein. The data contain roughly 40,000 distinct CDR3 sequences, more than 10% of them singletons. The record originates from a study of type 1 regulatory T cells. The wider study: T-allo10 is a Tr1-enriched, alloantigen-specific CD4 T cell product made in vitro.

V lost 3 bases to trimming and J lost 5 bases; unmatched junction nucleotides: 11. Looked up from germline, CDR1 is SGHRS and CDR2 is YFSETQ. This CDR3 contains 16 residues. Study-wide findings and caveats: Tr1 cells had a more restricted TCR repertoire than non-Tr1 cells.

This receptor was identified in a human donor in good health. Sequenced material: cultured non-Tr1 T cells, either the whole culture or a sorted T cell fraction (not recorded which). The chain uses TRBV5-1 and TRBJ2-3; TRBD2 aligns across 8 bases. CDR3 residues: CASSYSGTRALDTQYF. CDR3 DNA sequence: TGCGCCAGCAGCTATTCCGGGACTAGGGCCTTAGATACGCAGTATTTT.